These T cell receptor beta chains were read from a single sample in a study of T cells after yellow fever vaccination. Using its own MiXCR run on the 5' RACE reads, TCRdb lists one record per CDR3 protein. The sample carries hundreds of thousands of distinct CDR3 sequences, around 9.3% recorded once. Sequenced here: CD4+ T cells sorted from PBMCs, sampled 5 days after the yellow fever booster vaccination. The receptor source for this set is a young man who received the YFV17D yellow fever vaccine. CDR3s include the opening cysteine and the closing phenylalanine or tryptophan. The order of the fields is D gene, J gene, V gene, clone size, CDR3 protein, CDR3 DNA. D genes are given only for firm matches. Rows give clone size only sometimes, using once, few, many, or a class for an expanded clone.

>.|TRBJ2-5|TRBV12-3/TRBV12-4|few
CASSFWMGETQYF
TGTGCCAGCAGTTTCTGGATGGGGGAGACCCAGTACTTC
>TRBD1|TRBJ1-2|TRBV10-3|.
CAIRRQGADGYTF
TGTGCCATCAGGAGACAGGGGGCCGATGGCTACACCTTC
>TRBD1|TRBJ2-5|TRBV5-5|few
CASSPLALTGGKTQYF
TGTGCCAGCAGCCCGTTAGCCCTGACAGGGGGAAAGACCCAGTACTTC
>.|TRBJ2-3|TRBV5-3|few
CARSAKQESTDTQYF
TGTGCCAGAAGCGCAAAACAGGAGAGCACAGATACGCAGTATTTT
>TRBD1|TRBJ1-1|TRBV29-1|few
CSVEAGGTNTEAFF
TGCAGCGTGGAGGCAGGGGGAACGAACACTGAAGCTTTCTTT
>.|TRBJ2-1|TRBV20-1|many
CSARTPGVNEQFF
TGCAGTGCTCGAACCCCAGGGGTGAATGAGCAGTTCTTC
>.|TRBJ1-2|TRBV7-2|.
CASRLTGDDGYTF
TGTGCCAGCAGGTTGACAGGTGATGATGGCTACACCTTC
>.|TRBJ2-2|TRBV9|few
CASSVVSQAYTGELFF
TGTGCCAGCAGCGTAGTCTCACAGGCCTACACCGGGGAGCTGTTTTTT
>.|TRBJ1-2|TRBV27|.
CASSTSSIYGYTF
TGTGCCAGCAGTACCAGCTCCATTTATGGCTACACCTTC
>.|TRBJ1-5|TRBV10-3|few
CAISGRRGHQPQHF
TGTGCCATCAGTGGGCGGCGGGGCCATCAGCCCCAGCATTTT
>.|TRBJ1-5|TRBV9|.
CASGDTFQPQHF
TGTGCCAGTGGGGACACATTTCAGCCCCAGCATTTT
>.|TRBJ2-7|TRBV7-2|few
CASSLVVFQQYF
TGTGCCAGCAGCTTAGTGGTTTTTCAGCAGTACTTC
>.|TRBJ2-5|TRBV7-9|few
CASSFLQRALLETQYF
TGTGCCAGCAGCTTCTTACAGCGGGCCTTGTTGGAGACCCAGTACTTC
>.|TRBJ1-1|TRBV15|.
CATSREGNTEAFF
TGTGCCACCAGCAGAGAAGGGAACACTGAAGCTTTCTTT
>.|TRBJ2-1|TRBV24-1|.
CATSDKLTGSPACNEQFF
TGTGCCACCAGTGATAAACTTACTGGCTCCCCCGCGTGTAATGAGCAGTTCTTC
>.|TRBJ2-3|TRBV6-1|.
CASSEVQGGVTDTQYF
TGTGCCAGCAGTGAAGTTCAAGGGGGGGTCACAGATACGCAGTATTTT
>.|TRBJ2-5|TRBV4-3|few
CASSQEGWETQYF
TGCGCCAGCAGCCAAGAGGGGTGGGAGACCCAGTACTTC
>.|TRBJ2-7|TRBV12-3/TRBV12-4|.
CASGLRQSHEQYF
TGTGCCAGCGGACTAAGGCAAAGCCACGAGCAGTACTTC
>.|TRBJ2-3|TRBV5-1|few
CASSHTLAGPTDTQYF
TGCGCCAGCAGCCACACCCTGGCAGGACCCACAGATACGCAGTATTTT
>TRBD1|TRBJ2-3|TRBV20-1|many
CSARTGGQADTQYF
TGCAGTGCTAGAACAGGGGGGCAGGCAGATACGCAGTATTTT
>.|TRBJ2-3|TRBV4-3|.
CASSQVKAGGGDTQYF
TGCGCCAGCAGCCAAGTGAAGGCAGGAGGGGGGGATACGCAGTATTTT
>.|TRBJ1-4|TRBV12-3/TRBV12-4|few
CASRKVQGGSEKLFF
TGTGCCAGCAGGAAGGTACAGGGAGGCAGTGAAAAACTGTTTTTT
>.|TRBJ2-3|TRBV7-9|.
CASSLNQGVDTQYF
TGTGCCAGCAGCTTGAACCAGGGAGTAGATACGCAGTATTTT
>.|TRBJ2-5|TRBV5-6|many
CASSLFHQETQYF
TGTGCCAGCAGCTTGTTCCACCAAGAGACCCAGTACTTC
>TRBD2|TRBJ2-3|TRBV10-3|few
CATGLAGGDTQYF
TGTGCCACGGGACTAGCGGGCGGTGATACGCAGTATTTT
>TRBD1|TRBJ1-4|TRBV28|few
CASRPTPGQGHEKLFF
TGTGCCAGCAGGCCCACCCCGGGACAGGGGCACGAAAAACTGTTTTTT
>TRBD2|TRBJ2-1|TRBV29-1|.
CSVAGGGAPYNEQFF
TGCAGCGTCGCGGGCGGGGGGGCCCCCTACAATGAGCAGTTCTTC
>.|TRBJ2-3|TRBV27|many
CASSRQGGSDTQYF
TGTGCCAGCAGTCGTCAGGGAGGTTCAGATACGCAGTATTTT
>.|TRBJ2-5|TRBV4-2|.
CASSQEVRLGETQYF
TGTGCCAGCAGCCAAGAAGTCAGACTAGGGGAGACCCAGTACTTC
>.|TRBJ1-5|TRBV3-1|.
CASGLSVLGNQPQHF
TGTGCCAGCGGCCTCTCGGTGCTAGGCAATCAGCCCCAGCATTTT
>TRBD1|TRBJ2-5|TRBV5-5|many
CASSFGQEETQYF
TGTGCCAGCAGCTTTGGACAGGAAGAGACCCAGTACTTC
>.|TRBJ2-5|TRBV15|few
CATSRDHREETQYF
TGTGCCACCAGCAGAGACCACAGAGAAGAGACCCAGTACTTC
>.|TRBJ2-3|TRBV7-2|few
CASSPFRDTQYF
TGTGCCAGCAGCCCCTTCAGGGATACGCAGTATTTT
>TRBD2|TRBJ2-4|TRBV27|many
CASSKLAGGIIAKNIQYF
TGTGCCAGCAGTAAACTAGCGGGGGGCATAATAGCCAAAAACATTCAGTACTTC
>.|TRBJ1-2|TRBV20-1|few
CSARDFGEIYGYTF
TGCAGTGCTAGAGATTTCGGGGAAATCTATGGCTACACCTTC
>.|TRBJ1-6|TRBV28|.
CASSQSGPGTLHF
TGTGCCAGCAGCCAGAGTGGGCCCGGGACCCTCCACTTT
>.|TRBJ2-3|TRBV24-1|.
CATSDGGAPTDTQYF
TGTGCCACCAGTGATGGTGGGGCCCCCACAGATACGCAGTATTTT
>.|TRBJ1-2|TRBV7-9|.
CASSTDMPSNGYTF
TGTGCCAGCAGCACGGACATGCCTTCGAATGGCTACACCTTC
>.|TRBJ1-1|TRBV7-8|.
CASSLRGKGLGKDTEAFF
TGTGCCAGCAGCTTAAGGGGGAAAGGTTTGGGTAAGGACACTGAAGCTTTCTTT
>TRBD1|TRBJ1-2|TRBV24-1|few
CATSDWTGDYGYTF
TGTGCCACCAGTGATTGGACAGGGGACTATGGCTACACCTTC
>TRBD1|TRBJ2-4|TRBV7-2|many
CASSLAQGQGVKNIQYF
TGTGCCAGCAGCTTAGCGCAAGGACAGGGAGTCAAAAACATTCAGTACTTC
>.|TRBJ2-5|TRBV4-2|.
CASSQDIGGYQETQYF
TGTGCCAGCAGCCAAGATATCGGGGGATACCAAGAGACCCAGTACTTC
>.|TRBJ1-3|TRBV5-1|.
CASSIRETNSGNTIYF
TGCGCCAGCAGCATCCGGGAGACGAACTCTGGAAACACCATATATTTT
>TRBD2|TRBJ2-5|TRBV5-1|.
CASSPSGDQETQYF
TGCGCCAGCAGCCCCAGCGGGGACCAAGAGACCCAGTACTTC
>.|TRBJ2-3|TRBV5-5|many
CASSLLVRTDTQYF
TGTGCCAGCAGCCTCCTAGTACGCACAGATACGCAGTATTTT
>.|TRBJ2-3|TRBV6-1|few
CATPGRLVTDTQYF
TGTGCCACTCCCGGGCGCCTCGTCACAGATACGCAGTATTTT
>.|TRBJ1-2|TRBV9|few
CASSVEGFYGYTF
TGTGCCAGCAGCGTAGAGGGGTTCTATGGCTACACCTTC
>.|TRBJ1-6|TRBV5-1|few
CASSPREGLNNSPLHF
TGCGCCAGCAGCCCCCGGGAGGGTCTCAATAATTCACCCCTCCACTTT
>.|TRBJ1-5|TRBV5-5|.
CASSSYWTVYSNQPQHF
TGTGCCAGCAGCTCCTATTGGACGGTTTATAGCAATCAGCCCCAGCATTTT
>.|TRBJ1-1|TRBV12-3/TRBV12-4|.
CASSLWRGAVRLNTEAFF
TGTGCCAGCAGTTTGTGGCGCGGAGCGGTACGATTGAACACTGAAGCTTTCTTT